Below, 13 T cell receptor beta chains from the same sample are listed, as sequenced in a study of radiotherapy plus CTLA-4 blockade in lung cancer. TCRdb's table, derived via immunoSEQ multiplex PCR, lists solely in-frame clones and lacks some. The sample includes roughly 59,000 clones, 72% seen only once; the top ten take around 8.3%. The material sequenced was peripheral blood, taken from a patient treated with radiotherapy plus ipilimumab. Receptors originate from a human donor with non-small cell lung cancer whose response to radiotherapy plus ipilimumab could not be evaluated.

This chain links TRBV30 with TRBJ1-1, with D hard to call. V gave up 6 bases and J gave up 1 base, with 6 bases separating them. The germline V gene encodes CDR1 GTSNPN and CDR2 SVGIG (reference sequence). This CDR3 contains 11 residues. CDR3 nucleotide sequence: TGTGCCTGTTCGCGGAACACTGAAGCTTTCTTT. It translates to CACSRNTEAFF. The full variable domain, its missing parts supplied by reference TRBV30 and TRBJ1-1, is SQTIHQWPATLVQPVGSPLSLECTVEGTSNPNLYWYRQAAGRGLQLLFYSVGIGQISSEVPQNLSASRPQDRQFILSSKKLLLSDSGFYLCACSRNTEAFFGQGTRLTVV.

The genes are TRBV30 and TRBJ2-1; perhaps TRBD2 as D (5 bases). Trimming removed 3 bases from V and 6 bases from J, with 18 bases in between. The CDR3 extends over 15 amino acids. Germline CDR1 is GTSNPN and CDR2 is SVGIG (reference sequence). CDR3 coding DNA: TGTGCCTGGAGCCCGAGAAGGACTCCCATCAATGAGCAGTTCTTC. This gives the protein CAWSPRRTPINEQFF.

The rearrangement joins TRBV15 to TRBJ2-7; D assignment may be TRBD1 or TRBD2 (12 bases each). Germline-derived CDR1 and CDR2 are LNHNV and YYDKDF (reference sequence). Trimming left V 2 bases short and J 0 bases short, with 32 bases between. The CDR3 is made up of 22 amino acids. The CDR3 loop reads CATSRSPGQGATSGRSSYEQYF. CDR3 bases: TGTGCCACCAGCAGATCTCCGGGACAGGGGGCAACTAGCGGGAGGAGCTCCTACGAGCAGTACTTC.

The chain combines TRBV9 with TRBJ2-3; D is unclear. Trimming shortened V by 3 bases and J by 7 bases, and 9 bases separated the two germline ends. The CDR3 length is 12 residues. Germline V CDR1 and CDR2: SGDLS, YYNGEE. The CDR3 loop reads CASSEVANTQYF. The CDR3 nucleotides read TGTGCCAGCAGCGAGGTAGCTAATACGCAGTATTTT.

The chain couples TRBV7-2 to TRBJ1-3, with unresolved D. CDR1 is SGHTA and CDR2 is FQGNSA in the germline V gene. The CDR3 covers 15 residues. V lost 6 bases, J lost 1 base, and 13 bases lay in between. For the CDR3, the DNA is TGTGCCAGCAGTCCCCCCGGGTATTCTGGAAACACCATATATTTT. This gives the protein CASSPPGYSGNTIYF. Together with reference TRBV7-2 and TRBJ1-3, the CDR3 gives the full variable domain: GAGVSQSPSNKVTEKGKDVELRCDPISGHTALYWYRQSLGQGLEFLIYFQGNSAPDKSGLPSDRFSAERTGGSVSTLTIQRTQQEDSAVYLCASSPPGYSGNTIYFGEGSWLTVV.

This clone was picked up many times. The chain couples TRBV6-1 to TRBJ1-3; D is unclear. Germline lookup yields CDR1 MNHNS and CDR2 SASEGT. V dropped 8 bases and J dropped 0 bases, with 5 bases sitting between them. The CDR3 totals 12 residues. CDR3 region: CASHSSGNTIYF. The CDR3 coding sequence is TGTGCCAGCCACAGCTCTGGAAACACCATATATTTT.

In its sample, this clone was seen once. V and J are TRBV5-1 and TRBJ2-5, with TRBD1 matching 8 bases. This CDR3 region has 16 residues. V was pared by 2 bases and J by 7 bases, with 13 bases of the junction left unmatched. Germline-derived CDR1 and CDR2 are SGHRS and YFSETQ. The CDR3 spells CASSFRGQGGVGTQYF. The CDR3 DNA reads TGCGCCAGCAGCTTCCGAGGACAGGGCGGGGTTGGGACCCAGTACTTC.

This clone was observed a few times. One junction end does not reproduce the germline sequence, and a read error may be involved. The chain employs TRBV28 and TRBJ1-2, with a possible D match to TRBD1 (6 bases). Per the germline V gene, CDR1 is MDHEN and CDR2 is SYDVKM. The CDR3 runs 9 residues. This CDR3 is CASSLDRIF. The CDR3 bases are TGTGCCAGCAGTTTAGACAGGATCTTC.

The chain uses TRBV19 and TRBJ2-5; D possibly corresponds to TRBD1 (5 bases). Germline V CDR1 and CDR2: LNHDA, SQIVND (reference sequence). The ends were cut back, 1 base at V and 5 bases at J, with 14 bases in the middle. This CDR3 is 15 amino acids long. The CDR3 sequence: CASSIGQGLLETQYF. The CDR3 DNA sequence: TGTGCCAGTAGTATAGGCCAGGGTTTGCTGGAGACCCAGTACTTC.

The rearrangement joins TRBV19 to TRBJ2-5; 10 positions match TRBD1. The DNA matches TRBJ2-7 better at its end, which makes the J call doubtful. There are 13 residues in the CDR3. Germline lookup yields CDR1 LNHDA and CDR2 SQIVND (reference sequence). CDR3 residues: CASRRQGAGEQYF. The CDR3 bases are TGTGCCAGTAGGCGACAGGGGGCAGGCGAGCAGTACTTC.

This clone was counted a single time. The rearrangement links TRBV7-9 to TRBJ2-1, with TRBD1 as a possible D gene (5 bases). Trimming left V 2 bases short and J 5 bases short, with 13 bases between. The germline CDR1 and CDR2 sequences are SEHNR and FQNEAQ (reference sequence). This CDR3 has 15 residues. CDR3 sequence (DNA): TGTGCCAGCAGCTTAAAGTGGGGCGGAGACAATGAGCAGTTCTTC. It is translated as CASSLKWGGDNEQFF.

V is TRBV6-6 and J is TRBJ2-3, with 7 bases aligning to TRBD2. CDR3 size: 13 residues. Germline lookup yields CDR1 MNHNY and CDR2 SVGAGI (reference sequence). J lost 6 bases, V lost 0 bases, and 0 bases had no gene match. CDR3 in amino acids: CASSYSGGDTQYF. In DNA form, the CDR3 reads TGTGCCAGCAGTTACTCGGGGGGGGATACGCAGTATTTT.

The rearrangement links TRBV11-3 to TRBJ1-1; D gene unclear. Germline loops: CDR1 SGHNT, CDR2 YENEEA. The CDR3 length is 14 residues. Trimming pared 5 bases from V and 1 base from J, leaving 11 bases between. This chain's CDR3 is CASSPYSPNTEAFF. The CDR3 coding sequence is TGTGCCAGCAGCCCCTACAGCCCGAACACTGAAGCTTTCTTT. The full variable domain, in which reference TRBV11-3 and TRBJ1-1 provide the parts outside the CDR3, is EAGVVQSPRYKIIEKKQPVAFWCNPISGHNTLYWYLQNLGQGPELLIRYENEEAVDDSQLPKDRFSAERLKGVDSTLKIQPAELGDSAVYLCASSPYSPNTEAFFGQGTRLTVV.